Below, 2 T cell receptor beta chains from the same sample are listed, as sequenced in a study of cytomegalovirus exposure and HLA in healthy donors. PCR used 60 Vbeta primers and 13 Jbeta primers. The data were produced by immunoSEQ multiplex PCR, yet TCRdb's version contains in-frame clones alone and is incomplete. The data show 95,000 to 100,000 clones, with 60% to 75% seen just once and around 9.3% held by the top ten. The sample was PBMCs. These receptors all come from a man aged 50 or older in good health and CMV-seronegative.

Written as DNA, the CDR3 is TGTGCCAGCAGAACTACTCCATCAACGGGTGGAAACACCATATATTTT. This codes for CASRTTPSTGGNTIYF. This chain uses TRBV28 with TRBJ1-3; D call uncertain. CDR3 length: 16 amino acids. The germline V gene encodes CDR1 MDHEN and CDR2 SYDVKM. Trimming took 6 bases from V and 3 from J, leaving 18 bases between them.

The chain joins TRBV6-1 to TRBJ2-7; 8 bases agree with TRBD2. Unmatched junction bases numbered 5, after V lost 0 bases and J lost 4 bases. Germline V lookup: CDR1 MNHNS, CDR2 SASEGT. This CDR3 contains 15 residues. CDR3 sequence: CASSEAGGGPYEQYF. The CDR3 DNA is TGTGCCAGCAGTGAAGCGGGCGGGGGGCCATACGAGCAGTACTTC.